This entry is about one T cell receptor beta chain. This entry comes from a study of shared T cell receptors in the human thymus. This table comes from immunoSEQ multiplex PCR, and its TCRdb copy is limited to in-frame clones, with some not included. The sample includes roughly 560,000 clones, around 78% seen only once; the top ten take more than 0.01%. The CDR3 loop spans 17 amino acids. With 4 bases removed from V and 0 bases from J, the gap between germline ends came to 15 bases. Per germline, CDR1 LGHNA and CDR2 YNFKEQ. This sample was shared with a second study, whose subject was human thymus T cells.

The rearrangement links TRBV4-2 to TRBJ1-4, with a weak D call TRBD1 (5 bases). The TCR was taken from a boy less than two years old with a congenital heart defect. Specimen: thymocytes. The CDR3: CASSRQTVTATNEKLFF. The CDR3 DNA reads TGTGCCAGCAGCCGACAGACAGTCACCGCAACTAATGAAAAACTGTTTTTT.